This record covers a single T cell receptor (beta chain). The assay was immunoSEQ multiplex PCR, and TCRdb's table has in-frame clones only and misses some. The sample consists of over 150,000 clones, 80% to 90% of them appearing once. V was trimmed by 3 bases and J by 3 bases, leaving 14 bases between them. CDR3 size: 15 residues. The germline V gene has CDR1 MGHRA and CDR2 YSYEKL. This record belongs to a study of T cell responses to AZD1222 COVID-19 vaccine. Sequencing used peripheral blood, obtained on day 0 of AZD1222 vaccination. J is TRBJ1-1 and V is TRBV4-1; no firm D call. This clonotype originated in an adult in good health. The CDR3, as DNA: TGCGCCAGCAGCCAGGGCGGACTGCGTGACACTGAAGCTTTCTTT. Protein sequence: CASSQGGLRDTEAFF.